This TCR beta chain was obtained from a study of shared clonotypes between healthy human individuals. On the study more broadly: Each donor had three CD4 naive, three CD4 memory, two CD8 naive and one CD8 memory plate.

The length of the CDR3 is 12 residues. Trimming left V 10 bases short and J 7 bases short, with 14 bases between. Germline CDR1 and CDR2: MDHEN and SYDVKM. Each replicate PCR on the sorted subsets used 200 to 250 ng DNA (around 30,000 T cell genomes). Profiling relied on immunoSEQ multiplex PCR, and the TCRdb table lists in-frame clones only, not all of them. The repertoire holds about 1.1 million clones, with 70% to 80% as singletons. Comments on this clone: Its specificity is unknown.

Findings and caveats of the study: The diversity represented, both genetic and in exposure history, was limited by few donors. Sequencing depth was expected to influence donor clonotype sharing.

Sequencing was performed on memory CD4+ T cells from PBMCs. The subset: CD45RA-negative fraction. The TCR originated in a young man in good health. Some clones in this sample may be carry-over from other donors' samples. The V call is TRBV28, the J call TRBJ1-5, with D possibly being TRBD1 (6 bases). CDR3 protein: CATTGLRQPQHF. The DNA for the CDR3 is TGTGCCACCACAGGGTTGAGGCAGCCCCAGCATTTT.